A selection of T cell receptor beta chains follows, all from one sample in a study of T cells in Graves' hyperthyroidism and ophthalmopathy. Via MiXCR, TCRdb re-called the multiplex PCR reads, giving one row per CDR3 protein. The table records approximately 300,000 distinct CDR3 sequences, 16% of them present only once. The sequencing sample was made of blood. These TCRs come from a young man with Graves' hyperthyroidism. Both conserved end residues are part of each CDR3.

j_gene | v_gene | CDR3aa
TRBJ2-1 | TRBV5-1 | CASSLGVSEYNEQFF
TRBJ2-3 | TRBV10-3 | CVTQGDTQYF
TRBJ2-1 | TRBV3-1 | CASSHSGSGTPYNEQFF
TRBJ1-1 | TRBV2 | CASRYRGEAFF
TRBJ1-4 | TRBV28 | CASSYPPGQGAANEKLFF
TRBJ2-2 | TRBV2 | CASRWAANTGELFF
TRBJ1-4 | TRBV30 | CAWSPLSEKLFF
TRBJ1-4 | TRBV4-1 | CASSRVGATNEKLFF
TRBJ2-2 | TRBV6-1 | CASSRDSYGGELFF
TRBJ2-5 | TRBV7-2 | CASSSRWTLQETQYF
TRBJ2-7 | TRBV30 | CAWRPRGTSYEQYF
TRBJ2-3 | TRBV29-1 | CSVYQFGTSGNRGFTDTQYF
TRBJ1-2 | TRBV27 | CASSPRRTGGDGYTF
TRBJ2-3 | TRBV7-8 | CASSWGGRTDTQYF
TRBJ2-3 | TRBV11-2 | CASSQSADTQYF
TRBJ1-2 | TRBV20-1 | CSASPTQGALGYTF
TRBJ2-7 | TRBV7-9 | CASSLVVGGATEQYF
TRBJ2-3 | TRBV2 | CASSERPLNVDTQYF
TRBJ1-2 | TRBV7-8 | CASSDGQGALNNYGYTF
TRBJ1-2 | TRBV27 | CASSLGASNYGYTF
TRBJ1-1 | TRBV11-3 | CASSSGTVGTEAFF
TRBJ2-7 | TRBV5-1 | CASSDTSVPTYEQYF
TRBJ1-3 | TRBV29-1 | CSVLLSGTGGRLDGNTIYF
TRBJ1-1 | TRBV3-1 | CASSPRTYLNTEAFF
TRBJ2-1 | TRBV14 | CASSQGGGNEQFF
TRBJ2-2 | TRBV10-3 | CAIRTAGGVTGELFF
TRBJ1-3 | TRBV2 | CASSEMGQSGNTIYF
TRBJ1-1 | TRBV30 | CAWNRRVWTEAFF
TRBJ2-7 | TRBV7-9 | CASSPPKTHHEQYF
TRBJ1-2 | TRBV15 | CATTPGGLHGYTF
TRBJ1-2 | TRBV7-2 | CASSLRGLHDGYTF
TRBJ1-2 | TRBV30 | CAWISGGGYGNGYTF
TRBJ1-4 | TRBV2 | CASSVEISEKLFF
TRBJ1-1 | TRBV12-3/TRBV12-4 | CASREELGRAFF
TRBJ2-7 | TRBV18 | CASSPRLADKGQYF
TRBJ2-5 | TRBV5-1 | CASSLDIGRPEETQYF
TRBJ2-1 | TRBV4-1 | CASSHGSGTYNEQFF
TRBJ1-5 | TRBV2 | CASNLWGQGNQPQHF
TRBJ2-5 | TRBV28 | CASKTQGQGETQYF
TRBJ2-7 | TRBV5-6 | CASSFGWNEQYF
TRBJ2-2 | TRBV20-1 | CSARGPLAGANGELFF
TRBJ1-2 | TRBV30 | CAWSGGYYGYTF
TRBJ2-1 | TRBV28 | CASSLVLHEQFF
TRBJ2-3 | TRBV7-2 | CASSWGTGADTQYF
TRBJ2-2 | TRBV19 | CATLPPGQINTGELFF